The sequence of this T cell receptor beta chain was determined in a study of a mutant IDH1 vaccine in newly diagnosed glioma (TCRdb year 2021). At the level of the whole study: Vaccination started 4-6 weeks after radiotherapy alone, or was given together with temozolomide cycles in the groups whose treatment included chemotherapy. Before enrollment, patients had received standard therapy of radiotherapy alone, temozolomide alone, or radiochemotherapy with temozolomide; most received the combination. For exploratory analyses, longitudinal TCRB deep sequencing was carried out in approximately 25 treated patients wherever samples were available. Of the 32 patients who were treated, about 60% were male and approximately 40% were female, and the mean age was about 37 years. Six visits were used for peripheral blood collection: V03 (baseline), V05, V07, V10, V12 and V13. The week-35 safety follow-up took place at visit V12, and the week-47 end of study took place at visit V13. The research as a whole found: Availability determined which PBMC samples were chosen for TCRB deep sequencing. Immune responses induced by the vaccine were seen in roughly 92% of patients across multiple MHC alleles. Pseudoprogression seemed to be unrelated to changes in the top peripheral T cell clonotypes found by TCRB sequencing. It was noted by the authors that analyses of patient blood samples could not be reproduced owing to sample limitations.

In light of the paper, this sample's time point label describes: week 47, end of study. Each vaccine dose, consisting of 300 ug of a 20-mer mutant IDH1 peptide in Montanide, was administered subcutaneously with topical imiquimod. Across visits V03 through V10, patients got a total of eight vaccinations, given in weeks 1, 3, 5, 7, 11, 15, 19 and 23. Newly diagnosed WHO grade 3 or 4 IDH1-mutant astrocytomas showing loss of nuclear ATRX were present in the donors. The samples were drawn from NOA16, a multicentre, single-arm, open-label phase I trial in Germany that tested a mutant IDH1 peptide vaccine in humans for the first time. Genomic DNA for TCRB sequencing was extracted from EDTA blood using the DNeasy Blood and Tissue Kit. The library was produced with the immunoSEQ multiplex PCR assay. Rearranged TCR beta chain sequences were amplified with the hsTCRB Kit following the manufacturer's protocol. Sequencing of TCRB libraries was carried out on an Illumina MiSeq. Regarding the original processing steps: The proprietary platform of the kit vendor was used for demultiplexing, trimming and gene mapping. TCRdb took this table from immuneACCESS and kept in-frame rearrangements with V and J called. Such tables lack part of the clones; where checked against another copy, unresolved V genes explain under half of the gap, and the rest is unexplained. The V and J calls and clone size were taken over from that table, and D and trimming were inferred from the DNA. The sample has approximately 33,000 clones on record, about 75% of them singletons. Roughly 10% of the sample lies in the top ten.

About this clone: The antigen this receptor binds is unknown. Per-nucleotide qualities are absent, and no much larger clonotype sits a single base away.

CDR1 and CDR2 are drawn from the germline V gene: SGHAT, FQNNGV. Trimming at the junction amounts to 4 bases on V and 0 bases on J, and the germline ends lie 16 bases apart. Including the terminal cysteine and phenylalanine, the CDR3 comprises 16 residues. CDR3 DNA is the only sequence kept; it has 48 bases, read in frame from the first base. The rearranged chain carries TRBV11-2 and TRBJ2-7, with the D call perhaps TRBD1 or TRBD2, each one matching 5 bases. This clonotype originated in a man between 40 and 49 years old with glioma. Sequencing used PBMCs, obtained from a glioma patient whose treatment included an IDH1 peptide vaccine. CDR3 reads: CASSSAGTVSSYEQYF. The nucleotide sequence reads as follows: TGTGCCAGCAGCTCAGCCGGGACGGTTAGCTCCTACGAGCAGTACTTC.